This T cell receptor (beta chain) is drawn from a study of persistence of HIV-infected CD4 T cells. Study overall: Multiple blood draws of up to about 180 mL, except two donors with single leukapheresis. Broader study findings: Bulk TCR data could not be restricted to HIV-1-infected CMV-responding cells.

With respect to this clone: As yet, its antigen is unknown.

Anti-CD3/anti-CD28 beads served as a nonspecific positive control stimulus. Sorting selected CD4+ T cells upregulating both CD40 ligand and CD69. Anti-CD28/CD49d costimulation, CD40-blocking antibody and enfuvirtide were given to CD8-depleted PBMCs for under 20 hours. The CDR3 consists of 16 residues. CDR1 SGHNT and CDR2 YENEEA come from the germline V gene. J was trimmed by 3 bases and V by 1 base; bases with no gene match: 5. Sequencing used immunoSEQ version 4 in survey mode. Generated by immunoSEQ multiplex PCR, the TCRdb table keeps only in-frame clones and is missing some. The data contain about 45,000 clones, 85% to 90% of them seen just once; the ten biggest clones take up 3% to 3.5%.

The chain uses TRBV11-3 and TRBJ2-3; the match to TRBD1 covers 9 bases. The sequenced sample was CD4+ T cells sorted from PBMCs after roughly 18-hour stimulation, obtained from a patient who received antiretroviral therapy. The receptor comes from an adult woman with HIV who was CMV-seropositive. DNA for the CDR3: TGTGCCAGCAGCTTAGGGGACAGGGCACGGACAGATACGCAGTATTTT. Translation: CASSLGDRARTDTQYF.